Shown below are 10 T cell receptor beta chains from a single sample sequenced in a study of regulatory T cells in long-lasting Graves disease. Investigators prepared the TCR beta libraries by applying iRepertoire HTBI primers and Arm-PCR of CDR3 regions. MiXCR was run by TCRdb on the multiplex PCR reads, yielding one entry per CDR3 protein. The sample shows about 430,000 distinct CDR3 sequences, approximately 15% of them seen only once. Stated time point: newly diagnosed GD, antithyroid drugs for less than 3 months. PBMC RNA served as the TCR library source. The sample was also linked to a second study, of T cells in Graves' hyperthyroidism and ophthalmopathy.

The material sequenced was peripheral blood mononuclear cells (PBMCs), taken at new diagnosis, from a patient treated with antithyroid drugs. The receptor set was obtained from a woman between 40 and 50 years old with Graves disease.

Many counts were recorded for this clonotype. The chain links TRBV12-3 or TRBV12-4 to TRBJ2-3, with 9 bases aligning to TRBD2. The CDR3 covers 19 residues. The ends lost 2 bases at V and 0 bases at J; junction bases unmatched: 12. The CDR3, as DNA: TGTGCCAGCAGTTTACCCGCCGGGTTGGCGGGAGGGAGCACAGATACGCAGTATTTT. Protein product: CASSLPAGLAGGSTDTQYF.

This clonotype was counted ten times or more. This rearrangement joins TRBV12-3 or TRBV12-4 to TRBJ1-2; D ambiguous. V was clipped by 5 bases and J by 8 bases, with 15 bases between them. This CDR3 region has 13 residues. The CDR3 DNA is TGTGCCAGCAGTCCCCCTGACCAGAAGGGCTACACCTTC. Translating it yields CASSPPDQKGYTF.

The chain has TRBV6-2 or TRBV6-3 and TRBJ2-3; 13 positions agree with TRBD2. The CDR3 extends over 15 amino acids. From germline, CDR1 is MNHEY and CDR2 SVGEGT. The V segment lost 8 bases and the J segment 2 bases; nucleotides outside the gene matches: 4. The CDR3 sequence: CASYGTSGVTDTQYF. In DNA, the CDR3 is TGTGCCAGCTACGGGACTAGCGGGGTCACAGATACGCAGTATTTT.

On this clonotype: This may stem from a read error, because a much larger clone lies one nucleotide away. This chain joins TRBV2 and TRBJ2-5; D is undetermined. This CDR3 contains 13 residues. Germline-derived CDR1 and CDR2 are SNHLY and FYNNEI. CDR3 sequence reads: CASSETVQEAQYF. CDR3 in DNA: TGTGCCAGCAGTGAGACTGTCCAAGAGGCCCAGTACTTC.

There are many counts of this clonotype. The chain recombines TRBV6-1 with TRBJ1-4; D might be TRBD1 (5 bases). The CDR3 has 14 amino acids. Trimming left V 5 bases short and J 5 bases short, with 12 bases between. CDR1 is MNHNS and CDR2 is SASEGT in the germline V gene. The CDR3 DNA sequence: TGTGCCAGCAGTCTAGACAGATTAAATGAAAAACTGTTTTTT. Its protein is CASSLDRLNEKLFF.

This clonotype was observed many times. V usage is TRBV12-3 or TRBV12-4 and J usage is TRBJ2-5; TRBD2 might be the D (6 bases). V was cut by 8 bases and J by 2 bases, with 18 bases left in between. The CDR3 is 15 amino acids. Here the CDR3 DNA reads TGTGCCAGCTCCCTCCCGGGACGGGGGCAAGAGACCCAGTACTTC. Its translation is CASSLPGRGQETQYF.

The rearrangement links TRBV27 to TRBJ2-5; 9 bases are shared with TRBD2. Germline trimming cut 7 bases from V and 5 bases from J; bases unmatched to any gene: 5. The CDR3 is made up of 13 amino acids. CDR1 MNHEY and CDR2 SMNVEV come from the germline V gene (reference sequence). CDR3 nucleotide sequence: TGTGCCAGCATCGCAGCGGGAGGTGAGACCCAGTACTTC. Protein sequence: CASIAAGGETQYF.

The chain links TRBV6-2 or TRBV6-3 to TRBJ2-1, with D perhaps TRBD2 (6 bases). CDR1 is MNHEY and CDR2 is SVGEGT in the germline V gene. There are 14 residues in the CDR3. Trimming took off 5 bases at V and 6 bases at J, with 14 bases between the two ends. CDR3 coding DNA: TGTGCCAGCAGTGAAACCCGGGAGCTCAATGAGCAGTTCTTC. It translates to CASSETRELNEQFF.

This clonotype was counted ten times or more. CDR3 coding DNA: TGTGCCAGCAGCCCCGGGACAGGGACCTCAACTAATGAAAAACTGTTTTTT. Amino acids: CASSPGTGTSTNEKLFF. The J gene is TRBJ1-4, the V gene TRBV27; 9 bases fit TRBD1. CDR3 length equals 17 residues. CDR1 is MNHEY and CDR2 is SMNVEV in the germline V gene (reference sequence). Trimming removed 6 bases from V and 0 bases from J; junction bases left unmatched: 8.

This clonotype has ten or more counts. The chain links TRBV12-3 or TRBV12-4 to TRBJ2-1; 14 bases are a match to TRBD2. This CDR3 contains 24 residues. Trimming took 5 bases from V and 2 from J; bases not matched to a gene: 26. The CDR3 region has the DNA TGTGCCAGCAGTCTGAATCCGGGACTAGCGGGAGCCGGGGACCAAACAAAGACCTACAATGAGCAGTTCTTC. Amino acids: CASSLNPGLAGAGDQTKTYNEQFF.